Listed below are T cell receptor beta chains from one sample, sequenced in a study of PD-1 blockade in classical Hodgkin lymphoma. The data were produced by immunoSEQ multiplex PCR, yet TCRdb's version contains in-frame clones alone and is incomplete. Of tens of thousands of clones in the sample, about nine tenths are singletons; the top ten hold around 2.7%. This material consisted of peripheral blood mononuclear cells (PBMCs), taken before the fourth cycle of nivolumab. The receptors shown here come from a human donor with classical Hodgkin lymphoma. Both conserved end residues are part of each CDR3. Fields, in order: V gene, clone size, J gene, D gene, CDR3 DNA, CDR3 protein. D genes are given only for firm matches. Only part of the rows carry a size: once, few, many, or a class if the clone is expanded.

TRBV11-2,.,TRBJ1-4,.,TGTGCCAGCAGCTTTCGGGGAGCAAAACTGTTTTTT,CASSFRGAKLFF
TRBV6-5,.,TRBJ1-2,.,TGTGCCAGCAGCCGTTTCTTGGGGCAGGGGCTTGGCTACACCTTC,CASSRFLGQGLGYTF
TRBV27,.,TRBJ2-7,.,TGTGCCAGCAGTTTAGCGACAGAGACCTACGAGCAGTACTTC,CASSLATETYEQYF
TRBV21-1,.,TRBJ2-1,.,TGTGCCAGCAGCGCCACACCCCAAAGACTAGCTCGCCCCTACAATGAGCAGTTCTTC,CASSATPQRLARPYNEQFF
TRBV11-2,.,TRBJ2-3,.,TGTGCCAGCAGCTTAGACGCAGATACGCAGTATTTT,CASSLDADTQYF
TRBV6-4,.,TRBJ1-6,TRBD1,TGTGCCAGCAGCGTCGGGACAGTGTATTCACCCCTCCACTTT,CASSVGTVYSPLHF
TRBV13,.,TRBJ1-6,.,TGTGCCAGCAGCTTAGGCACAGGGTCCTATAATTCACCCCTCCACTTT,CASSLGTGSYNSPLHF
TRBV27,.,TRBJ2-1,.,TGTGCCAGCAGTTTTGGCAGCTCCTACAATGAGCAGTTCTTC,CASSFGSSYNEQFF
TRBV19,once,TRBJ1-2,.,TGTGCCAGTAGGCTGGACAGCTTCAACTATGGCTACACCTTC,CASRLDSFNYGYTF
TRBV18,.,TRBJ1-2,TRBD1,TGTGCCAGCTCACGGACAGGGGGCCTCGACTATGGCTACACCTTC,CASSRTGGLDYGYTF
TRBV15,.,TRBJ2-7,TRBD1,TGTGCCACCAGCAGAGACCTCGGACAGGGGGTGTACGAGCAGTACTTC,CATSRDLGQGVYEQYF
TRBV6-5,.,TRBJ1-2,.,TGTGCCAGCAGTTACGAGGGTCTCTATGGCTACACCTTC,CASSYEGLYGYTF
TRBV29-1,.,TRBJ2-2,TRBD2,TGCAGCGTTGTTGGGCTAGCGGGGGGAGGAGGCACCGGGGAGCTGTTTTTT,CSVVGLAGGGGTGELFF
TRBV5-6,.,TRBJ2-7,TRBD1,TGTGCCAGCAGCCCCGACAGGGGGGCCTACGAGCAGTACTTC,CASSPDRGAYEQYF
TRBV6-5,.,TRBJ2-1,TRBD2,TGTGCCAGCAGTCGGATCGACGGGGGGGGAAGTGAGCAGTTCTTC,CASSRIDGGGSEQFF
TRBV2,once,TRBJ2-3,.,TGTGCCAGCAGTACAGACAGCCGCACTCCTACGCAGTATTTT,CASSTDSRTPTQYF
TRBV6-5,.,TRBJ1-4,TRBD1,TGTGCCAGCAGTTACTCGACAGGGAATGAAAAACTGTTTTTT,CASSYSTGNEKLFF
TRBV2,.,TRBJ2-1,TRBD1,TGTGCCAGCAGTGATCGGGACAGGGTAGCCTACAATGAGCAGTTCTTC,CASSDRDRVAYNEQFF
TRBV5-1,.,TRBJ2-5,.,TGCGCCAGCAGCTTAGGTACAGCAAGGGAGACCCAGTACTTC,CASSLGTARETQYF
TRBV30,once,TRBJ2-6,.,TGTGCCTGGAGGCTCATACCATCTGGGGCCAACGTCCTGACTTTC,CAWRLIPSGANVLTF
TRBV7-6,.,TRBJ1-1,.,TGTGCCAGCAGCCCAAGACGACAGGAGTCAAAGATGAACACTGAAGCTTTCTTT,CASSPRRQESKMNTEAFF
TRBV27,.,TRBJ2-5,TRBD2,TGTGCCAGCAGTCCGGGACTAGCGGGCTGGGAGACCCAGTACTTC,CASSPGLAGWETQYF
TRBV4-3,.,TRBJ1-1,.,TGCGCCAGCAGCCAAGGACAGAGCAGGGTTAACACTGAAGCTTTCTTT,CASSQGQSRVNTEAFF
TRBV2,.,TRBJ1-2,.,TGTGCCAGCCGAGTGATGGGGGGTCCTAGGGGCTACACCTTC,CASRVMGGPRGYTF
TRBV2,.,TRBJ1-5,TRBD1,TGTGCCAGCAGGGGACAGGAACTCTATCAGCCCCAGCATTTT,CASRGQELYQPQHF
TRBV5-1,once,TRBJ2-3,TRBD2,TGCGCCAGCAGCTTGGGACTAGCGGCAGATACGCAGTATTTT,CASSLGLAADTQYF